The sequence of this T cell receptor beta chain was determined in a study of identical twins. TCRdb re-analysed the 5' RACE reads in MiXCR, keeping a single row per CDR3 protein. The table has some 660,000 distinct CDR3 sequences, more than 6.5% seen once. Germline V CDR1 and CDR2: SGHKS, YYEKEE (reference sequence). The CDR3 extends over 17 amino acids. V gave up 0 bases and J gave up 4 bases; unmatched junction bases: 7. This same sample was also part of a study on yellow fever vaccine responses in identical twins.

This chain joins TRBV5-5 and TRBJ2-5, with 12 nucleotides matching TRBD2. The clonotype comes from a woman aged 18-30 years in good health. The sequenced sample was PBMCs. CDR3 sequence: CASSLVASGGARETQYF. CDR3 DNA sequence: TGTGCCAGCAGCTTGGTGGCTAGCGGGGGGGCACGAGAGACCCAGTACTTC. The whole variable domain, remainder taken from reference TRBV5-5 and TRBJ2-5, is DAGVTQSPTHLIKTRGQQVTLRCSPISGHKSVSWYQQVLGQGPQFIFQYYEKEERGRGNFPDRFSARQFPNYSSELNVNALLLGDSALYLCASSLVASGGARETQYFGPGTRLLVL.